These 25 T cell receptor beta chains were all obtained from the same sample, sequenced in a study of spatial heterogeneity in lung cancer. This sample's time point: blood at routine non-recurrence follow-up after resection. A single record per CDR3 protein comes from TCRdb applying MiXCR to the 5' RACE reads. This sample has roughly 46,000 distinct CDR3 sequences, with about 12% found just once. The source material was PBMCs, sampled at follow-up. Receptors originate from a male donor with early-stage non-small cell lung cancer.

At least ten counts were recorded for this clonotype. CDR3 nucleotide sequence: TGCGCCAGCAGCCAAACCGGGACAGGCAAGACTGAAGCTTTCTTT. Translated: CASSQTGTGKTEAFF. The chain joins TRBV4-1 to TRBJ1-1, with 8 bases lining up with TRBD1. With 2 bases clipped from V and 5 bases from J, the junction kept 7 bases outside the gene matches. The CDR3 totals 15 residues. Per germline, CDR1 MGHRA and CDR2 YSYEKL.

The table lists this clonotype with many counts. The chain employs TRBV7-2 and TRBJ2-1, with TRBD2 identical over 11 bases. The CDR3 is 14 amino acids. Germline V gene sequence: CDR1 SGHTA, CDR2 FQGNSA. The junction had 3 bases not matched to a gene; V was cut back by 5 bases and J by 6 bases. The CDR3 nucleotides read TGTGCCAGCAGCCCGACTAGCGGGGCCAATGAGCAGTTCTTC. Its translation: CASSPTSGANEQFF. The variable domain in full, completed from reference TRBV7-2 and TRBJ2-1, reads GAGVSQSPSNKVTEKGKDVELRCDPISGHTALYWYRQSLGQGLEFLIYFQGNSAPDKSGLPSDRFSAERTGGSVSTLTIQRTQQEDSAVYLCASSPTSGANEQFFGPGTRLTVL.

This clonotype appeared a few times. The rearrangement uses TRBV28 and TRBJ2-7; D is perhaps TRBD1 (5 bases). V dropped 7 bases and J dropped 0 bases, with 10 bases sitting between them. The CDR3 runs 13 residues. Germline V CDR1 and CDR2: MDHEN, SYDVKM. CDR3 protein: CASNFDSSYEQYF. The CDR3 DNA sequence: TGTGCCAGCAATTTCGACAGCTCCTACGAGCAGTACTTC.

This clonotype was counted at least ten times. The chain's CDR3 is CASSESGEAFF. In DNA form, the CDR3 reads TGTGCCAGCAGTGAATCGGGTGAAGCTTTCTTT. The chain is built from TRBV6-1 and TRBJ1-1; D is unclear. V was shortened by 2 bases and J by 7 bases, with 5 bases between the two germline ends. CDR1 and CDR2 from the germline V gene are MNHNS and SASEGT. The CDR3 is 11 residues long.

This clonotype was observed a handful of times. This chain joins TRBV11-2 and TRBJ2-5; D is possibly TRBD2 (5 bases). Germline values: CDR1 SGHAT, CDR2 FQNNGV. This CDR3 region has 14 residues. The ends were cut back, 0 bases at V and 5 bases at J, with 10 bases in the middle. The CDR3 DNA follows: TGTGCCAGCAGCTTAGAACTAAGCGGCGAGACCCAGTACTTC. Its translation is CASSLELSGETQYF.

This clonotype has at least ten counts. This chain connects TRBV19 to TRBJ1-5; 7 bases are shared with TRBD1. With V trimmed by 9 bases and J by 5 bases, 7 bases remained unmatched. Per the germline V gene, CDR1 is LNHDA and CDR2 is SQIVND (reference sequence). The CDR3 runs to 13 residues. The CDR3 sequence: CASADRTHQPQHF. The CDR3 region has the DNA TGTGCCAGCGCGGACAGGACCCATCAGCCCCAGCATTTT.

The CDR3 nucleotides read TGTGCCAGCAGTGACAGACAGGGAGTACGGTACTATGGCTACACCTTC. Residues: CASSDRQGVRYYGYTF. This chain connects TRBV6-2 or TRBV6-3 to TRBJ1-2; 7 bases align to TRBD1. Germline CDR1 MNHEY, CDR2 SVGEGT. Losses at the gene ends were 5 bases for V and 3 bases for J; bases not matched to a gene: 12. The CDR3 is 16 amino acids.

This clonotype showed up many times. V gene TRBV7-2 combines with J gene TRBJ2-1, with 15 bases aligning to TRBD2. The CDR3 runs 15 residues. V lost 5 bases and J lost 9; bases outside the gene matches: 5. CDR1 and CDR2 (germline): SGHTA, FQGNSA. The CDR3 nucleotides read TGTGCCAGCAGCCCCTCGGGACTAGCGGGGGGTGAGCAGTTCTTC. Translated: CASSPSGLAGGEQFF.

This clonotype was observed many times. Here the CDR3 reads CSEKTGEGYTF. The DNA of the CDR3 is TGCAGCGAAAAGACAGGGGAAGGCTACACCTTC. V usage is TRBV29-1 and J usage is TRBJ1-2; 8 nucleotides align to TRBD1. The CDR3 runs to 11 residues. Germline V gene sequence: CDR1 SQVTM, CDR2 ANQGSEA. Trimming removed 7 bases from V and 8 bases from J; junction bases left unmatched: 6.

This clonotype occurred many times. V usage is TRBV4-1 and J usage is TRBJ2-1; TRBD2 aligns across 8 bases. After removal of 3 bases from V and 2 bases from J, the junction contained 15 bases not matched to a gene. Germline-derived CDR1 and CDR2 are MGHRA and YSYEKL. There are 19 residues in the CDR3. The CDR3 sequence: CASSQAPGVAGTTYNEQFF. The CDR3 DNA is TGCGCCAGCAGCCAGGCACCTGGTGTAGCGGGAACGACCTACAATGAGCAGTTCTTC.

The V and J genes are TRBV18 and TRBJ2-1, with 10 positions matching TRBD2. The CDR3 is made up of 18 amino acids. Germline CDR1 reads KGHSH; CDR2 reads LQKENI. Losses at the gene ends were 2 bases for V and 9 bases for J; bases not matched to a gene: 16. The DNA of the CDR3 is TGTGCCAGCTCACCAATTCCGACGAGCGGGAGGGCCATGGTTGAGCAGTTCTTC. Its protein product is CASSPIPTSGRAMVEQFF.

This clonotype has at least ten counts. This sequence joins TRBV20-1 and TRBJ2-3; the match to TRBD2 covers 9 bases. Per germline, CDR1 DFQATT and CDR2 SNEGSKA (reference sequence). V shed 6 bases and J 0 bases; nucleotides not matched to a gene: 1. CDR3 length: 13 residues. Here the CDR3 reads CSALAGSTDTQYF. CDR3 coding DNA: TGCAGTGCCCTAGCGGGAAGCACAGATACGCAGTATTTT.

A note on this clonotype: A much larger clone sits a single nucleotide away, making a read error possible. This chain uses TRBV20-1 with TRBJ2-3; TRBD2 matches 9 bases. The V gene's germline CDR1 is DFQATT and CDR2 SNEGSKA (reference sequence). The CDR3 consists of 14 residues. The CDR3 DNA sequence: TGCAGTGTCTCGACTAGCGGACACACAGATACGCGGTATTTT. Protein: CSVSTSGHTDTRYF.

This clonotype was detected ten times or more. The rearrangement links TRBV5-4 to TRBJ2-3, with 10 bases aligning to TRBD2. V trimming: 3 bases; J trimming: 2 bases; junction bases outside the gene matches: 6. Germline loops: CDR1 SGHNT, CDR2 YYREEE (reference sequence). CDR3 size: 16 residues. Here the CDR3 DNA reads TGTGCCAGCAGCTCCCGGACTAGCGGCAACACAGATACGCAGTATTTT. It encodes CASSSRTSGNTDTQYF.

This clonotype was seen at least ten times. V and J are TRBV5-1 and TRBJ1-5, with D possibly matching TRBD1 (6 bases). Germline V CDR1 and CDR2: SGHRS, YFSETQ. The CDR3 covers 14 residues. The V and J ends lost 2 bases and 5 bases respectively, with 11 bases between them. DNA of the CDR3: TGCGCCAGCAGCTTTACAGGGCTCGATCAGCCCCAGCATTTT. It codes for CASSFTGLDQPQHF.

This clonotype was found many times. The chain uses TRBV7-9 and TRBJ1-4, with a weak D call TRBD1 (5 bases). In germline, CDR1 is SEHNR, CDR2 FQNEAQ (reference sequence). The CDR3 length is 15 residues. V gave up 2 bases and J gave up 10 bases, with 17 bases separating them. CDR3 bases: TGTGCCAGCAGCTTACAACGGGACGGGCTAGGAAAACTGTTTTTT. It translates to CASSLQRDGLGKLFF. The variable domain in full, with the rest retrieved from reference TRBV7-9 and TRBJ1-4, is DTGVSQNPRHKITKRGQNVTFRCDPISEHNRLYWYRQTLGQGPEFLTYFQNEAQLEKSRLLSDRFSAERPKGSFSTLEIQRTEQGDSAMYLCASSLQRDGLGKLFFGSGTQLSVL.

Only a few counts were recorded for this clonotype. The chain links TRBV7-2 to TRBJ2-2, with D uncertain. The germline V and J ends were trimmed by 2 bases and 4 bases, with 8 bases remaining between them. The CDR3 runs 14 residues. Germline V lookup: CDR1 SGHTA, CDR2 FQGNSA. CDR3 nucleotides: TGTGCCAGCAGCTTACAACCGTCCACCGGGGAGCTGTTTTTT. This sequence encodes CASSLQPSTGELFF.

This clonotype was picked up many times. The chain links TRBV9 to TRBJ1-2; 11 nucleotides line up with TRBD1. The CDR3 runs to 15 residues. CDR1 and CDR2 (germline): SGDLS, YYNGEE. Trimming removed 0 bases from V and 4 bases from J; junction bases left unmatched: 2. CDR3 bases: TGTGCCAGCAGCGTAGCGGGGACAGGGGGCTATGGCTACACCTTC. The encoded protein is CASSVAGTGGYGYTF.

With regard to this clonotype: This may come from a read error, since a much larger clone is one base off. The rearrangement joins TRBV12-3 or TRBV12-4 to TRBJ1-2; D unclear. This CDR3 is built from 13 residues. The CDR3 spells CSSSLRAAIRYTF. The CDR3 DNA is TGTTCCAGCAGTTTAAGGGCTGCCATTCGCTACACCTTC.

The chain uses TRBV7-3 and TRBJ2-3; D is ambiguous. The germline gives CDR1 SGHTA, CDR2 FQGTGA. The V and J ends lost 5 bases and 4 bases respectively, with 16 bases between them. This CDR3 comprises 15 residues. CDR3 coding DNA: TGTGCCAGCAGCGATAGCAGGAGTGTCTCAGATACGCAGTATTTT. It encodes CASSDSRSVSDTQYF. Full variable domain (rest looked up from reference TRBV7-3 and TRBJ2-3): GAGVSQTPSNKVTEKGKYVELRCDPISGHTALYWYRQSLGQGPEFLIYFQGTGAADDSGLPNDRFFAVRPEGSVSTLKIQRTERGDSAVYLCASSDSRSVSDTQYFGPGTRLTVL.

This clonotype was found many times. The rearrangement joins TRBV12-3 or TRBV12-4 to TRBJ2-5; the D gene is possibly TRBD2 (5 bases). Between the trimmed V and J ends, which lost 6 bases and 5 bases, there was a span of 13 bases. The length of the CDR3 is 13 residues. The CDR3 coding sequence is TGTGCCAGCAGAGTCCGACCGGGGGAGACCCAGTACTTC. Translation: CASRVRPGETQYF.

In this sample, this clonotype turned up a few times. Here the CDR3 reads CASRLLAGNEQFF. The CDR3 region has the DNA TGTGCCAGCAGGCTACTAGCGGGCAATGAGCAGTTCTTC. J is TRBJ2-1 and V is TRBV6-2 or TRBV6-3; 9 bases map to TRBD2. Unmatched junction bases numbered 3, after V lost 6 bases and J lost 6 bases. The CDR3 is made up of 13 amino acids. The germline CDR1 and CDR2 sequences are MNHEY and SVGEGT.

This clonotype was picked up a small number of times. This chain connects TRBV6-4 to TRBJ2-1; D remains unclear. V shed 5 bases and J shed 3 bases, with 8 bases lying between them. The V gene's germline CDR1 is MRHNA and CDR2 SNTAGT. The CDR3 contains 13 residues. In DNA form, the CDR3 reads TGTGCCAGCAGTAAGGATTACTACAATGAGCAGTTCTTC. As protein: CASSKDYYNEQFF.

This clonotype was observed at least ten times. The V and J genes are TRBV3-1 and TRBJ1-2, with D unclear. Trimming removed 0 bases from V and 6 bases from J, with 11 bases in between. Germline lookup yields CDR1 LGHDT and CDR2 YNNKEL (reference sequence). CDR3 length equals 14 residues. The CDR3 DNA reads TGTGCCAGCAGCCAAGACGGGGTCCCCAATGGCTACACCTTC. Its translation is CASSQDGVPNGYTF.

This clonotype was seen at least ten times. The V gene is TRBV12-3 or TRBV12-4, the J gene TRBJ2-5, with 12 positions matching TRBD2. This CDR3 contains 14 residues. Losses at the gene ends were 6 bases for V and 4 bases for J; bases not matched to a gene: 3. The CDR3 is CASRSSGRGETQYF. The CDR3 DNA reads as TGTGCCAGCAGATCTAGCGGGAGGGGAGAGACCCAGTACTTC.